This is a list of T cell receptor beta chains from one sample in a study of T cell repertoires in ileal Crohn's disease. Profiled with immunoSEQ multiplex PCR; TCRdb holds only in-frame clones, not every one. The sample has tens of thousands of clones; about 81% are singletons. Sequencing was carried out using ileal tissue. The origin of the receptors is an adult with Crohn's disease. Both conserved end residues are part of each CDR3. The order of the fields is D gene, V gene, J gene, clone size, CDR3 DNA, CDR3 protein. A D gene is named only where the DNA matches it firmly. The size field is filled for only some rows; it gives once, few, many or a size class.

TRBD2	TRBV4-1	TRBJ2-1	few	TGCGCCAGCAGCCAAGGGTTGGGGGGGAGCTCCTACAATGAGCAGTTCTTC	CASSQGLGGSSYNEQFF
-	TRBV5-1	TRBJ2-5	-	TGCGCCAGCAGCTTGGCAGGGGAGACCCAGTACTTC	CASSLAGETQYF
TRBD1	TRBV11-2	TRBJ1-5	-	TGTGCCAGCAGCTTAACCTCGGACAGGGGGCTTCAGCCCCAGCATTTT	CASSLTSDRGLQPQHF
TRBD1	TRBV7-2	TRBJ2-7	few	TGTGCCAGCAGCCTCCGGACAGGTTTTTCCTACGAGCAGTACTTC	CASSLRTGFSYEQYF
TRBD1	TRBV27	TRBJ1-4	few	TGTGCCAGCAGATCCGGGACAGGGTGGGAAAAACTGTTTTTT	CASRSGTGWEKLFF
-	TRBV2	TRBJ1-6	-	TGTGCCAGCGGCCAGGTGAATTCACCCCTCCACTTT	CASGQVNSPLHF
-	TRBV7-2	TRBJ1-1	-	TGTGCCAGCAGCTCGACAGCCTTGAACACTGAAGCTTTCTTT	CASSSTALNTEAFF
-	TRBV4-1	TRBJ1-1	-	TGCGCCAGCAGCCAACAGCCAGGGGTCGACACTGAAGCTTTCTTT	CASSQQPGVDTEAFF
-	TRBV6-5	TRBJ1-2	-	TGTGCCAGCAGTTCCTTCTATGGCTACACCTTC	CASSSFYGYTF
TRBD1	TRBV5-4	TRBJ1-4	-	TGTGCCAGCAGCCAGGGACAGGGCTCTGCAACTAATGAAAAACTGTTTTTT	CASSQGQGSATNEKLFF
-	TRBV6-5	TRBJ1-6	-	TGTGCCAGCAGTTATCCAGGTGCTAATTCACCCCTCCACTTT	CASSYPGANSPLHF
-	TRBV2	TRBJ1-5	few	TGTGCCAGCAGTGATCGAGGTGGGGCTGGCAATCAGCCCCAGCATTTT	CASSDRGGAGNQPQHF
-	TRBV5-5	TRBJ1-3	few	TGTGCCAGCAGCCATGACAAGGGGCCTGGAAACACCATATATTTT	CASSHDKGPGNTIYF